The next 30 T cell receptor beta chains were all read from a single sample in a study of early T cells in non-severe SARS-CoV-2 infection. One entry per CDR3 protein results from TCRdb running MiXCR on the 5' RACE reads. The sample lists under 35,000 distinct CDR3 sequences; roughly a tenth were seen once. Sample: whole blood. These receptors originate from an adult who was a healthcare worker with PCR-confirmed SARS-CoV-2 infection or an uninfected control (not recorded which).

This clonotype was found many times. The gene calls are TRBV7-3 and TRBJ2-1; the D gene is possibly TRBD1 (5 bases). V was clipped by 4 bases and J by 9 bases, with 10 bases between them. CDR3 size: 12 residues. Germline CDR1 SGHTA, CDR2 FQGTGA. CDR3 residues: CASSYQGGEQFF. CDR3 DNA sequence: TGTGCCAGCAGCTACCAGGGCGGTGAGCAGTTCTTC. Full variable domain (outside the CDR3, taken from reference TRBV7-3 and TRBJ2-1): GAGVSQTPSNKVTEKGKYVELRCDPISGHTALYWYRQSLGQGPEFLIYFQGTGAADDSGLPNDRFFAVRPEGSVSTLKIQRTERGDSAVYLCASSYQGGEQFFGPGTRLTVL.

The table lists this clonotype with many counts. The J gene is TRBJ1-1, the V gene TRBV25-1; D is perhaps TRBD1 (5 bases). Trimming removed 6 bases at V and 5 bases at J, with 16 bases between. Germline assignment: CDR1 MGHDK and CDR2 SYGVNS. The CDR3 length is 14 residues. The CDR3 loop is CASRSAGRETEAFF. CDR3 nucleotides: TGTGCCAGCAGGTCGGCAGGGCGAGAGACTGAAGCTTTCTTT.

V and J are TRBV6-5 and TRBJ1-6; D is perhaps TRBD1 (6 bases). CDR3 size: 15 residues. V dropped 2 bases and J dropped 9 bases, with 14 bases sitting between them. The germline V gene has CDR1 MNHEY and CDR2 SVGAGI. The CDR3 protein is CASSYDGGEPSPLHF. The CDR3 bases are TGTGCCAGCAGTTACGATGGGGGCGAACCTTCACCCCTCCACTTT.

This clonotype was seen many times. J is TRBJ1-6 and V is TRBV7-9; 7 positions match TRBD1. The CDR3 is 13 residues long. Germline lookup yields CDR1 SEHNR and CDR2 FQNEAQ (reference sequence). J was trimmed by 8 bases and V by 4 bases; bases with no gene match: 2. The CDR3 sequence is CASSYTGDSPLHF. The CDR3 DNA reads as TGTGCCAGCAGCTACACAGGGGATTCACCCCTCCACTTT.

This clonotype was seen at least ten times. The chain employs TRBV5-1 and TRBJ2-3, with TRBD2 as a possible D gene (7 bases). V was trimmed by 0 bases and J by 4 bases, leaving 12 bases between them. The CDR3 extends over 15 amino acids. Germline CDR1 is SGHRS and CDR2 is YFSETQ. CDR3 in DNA: TGCGCCAGCAGCTTGGAAATAGGGGGGGCAGATACGCAGTATTTT. This codes for CASSLEIGGADTQYF.

This clonotype turned up a few times. The genes are TRBV10-2 and TRBJ1-2; a possible D gene is TRBD1 (5 bases). Germline V gene lookup returns CDR1 WSHSY and CDR2 SAAADI. CDR3 length equals 16 residues. Trimming removed 0 bases at V and 3 bases at J, with 14 bases between. CDR3 nucleotide sequence: TGCGCCAGCAGTGAGTCGAGACAGAAGACCTACTATGGCTACACCTTC. It yields the protein CASSESRQKTYYGYTF.

This clonotype was observed at least ten times. This chain uses TRBV12-3 or TRBV12-4 with TRBJ2-7, with TRBD1 matching over 7 bases. The CDR3 is 13 residues long. V lost 10 bases to trimming and J lost 7 bases; unmatched junction nucleotides: 13. The CDR3 DNA is TGTGCCATATCTAGGACAGGCGTGAGAGAGCAGTACTTC. Its protein is CAISRTGVREQYF.

The V call is TRBV9, the J call TRBJ1-1; TRBD1 agrees at 9 bases. The CDR3 length is 14 residues. Losses at the gene ends were 4 bases for V and 7 bases for J; bases not matched to a gene: 8. Germline lookup yields CDR1 SGDLS and CDR2 YYNGEE. The CDR3 sequence: CASSPTGTGNEAFF. Written as DNA, the CDR3 is TGTGCCAGCAGCCCCACCGGGACAGGGAATGAAGCTTTCTTT.

This clonotype occurred a few times. The chain couples TRBV7-8 to TRBJ2-4; the match to TRBD1 covers 9 bases. The junction had 10 bases not matched to a gene; V was cut back by 8 bases and J by 5 bases. The CDR3 loop spans 15 amino acids. Germline lookup yields CDR1 SGHVS and CDR2 FQNEAQ. The CDR3 DNA sequence: TGTGCCAGCGGACTGCACCGGGACAGGGAAAACATTCAGTACTTC. Its translation: CASGLHRDRENIQYF.

This clonotype was counted at least ten times. This chain joins TRBV30 and TRBJ2-3; unclear D gene. In germline, CDR1 is GTSNPN, CDR2 SVGIG (reference sequence). The CDR3 has 14 residues. Trimming removed 2 bases from V and 3 bases from J, with 12 bases in between. The CDR3 is CAWSPPSRTDTQYF. In nucleotides, the CDR3 is TGTGCCTGGAGTCCACCCTCGAGGACAGATACGCAGTATTTT.

This clonotype was observed many times. This sequence joins TRBV10-3 and TRBJ2-7, with a tentative D call TRBD2 (5 bases). This CDR3 spans 12 amino acids. CDR1 and CDR2 from the germline V gene are ENHRY and SYGVKD. Trimming left V 3 bases short and J 6 bases short, with 9 bases between. For the CDR3, the DNA is TGTGCCATCAGTGACCCCGGGGTCGAGCAGTACTTC. Its translation: CAISDPGVEQYF.

There are many counts of this clonotype. The rearrangement joins TRBV7-6 to TRBJ2-7; D unclear. In germline, CDR1 is SGHVS, CDR2 FNYEAQ. CDR3 length equals 14 residues. V lost 3 bases, J lost 5 bases, and 14 bases lay in between. CDR3 in amino acids: CASSFGRDFNEQYF. In DNA form, the CDR3 reads TGTGCCAGCAGCTTCGGCAGAGACTTCAACGAGCAGTACTTC.

This clonotype was recorded a few times. The rearrangement links TRBV6-5 to TRBJ2-1; no clear D. This CDR3 contains 16 residues. Trimming removed 6 bases at V and 9 bases at J, with 24 bases between. Germline V lookup: CDR1 MNHEY, CDR2 SVGAGI. The CDR3 sequence: CASSPIGSLSRSEQFF. The CDR3 nucleotides are TGTGCCAGCAGCCCGATCGGATCTCTTTCGCGTAGTGAGCAGTTCTTC.

This clonotype was detected many times. V is TRBV24-1 and J is TRBJ2-7; TRBD1 is a possible D gene (6 bases). This CDR3 region has 11 residues. CDR1 and CDR2 (germline): KGHDR, SFDVKD. The V end was cut by 4 bases, the J end by 6 bases, with 6 bases between. The CDR3 spells CATSEGAEQYF. The CDR3 region has the DNA TGTGCCACCAGTGAGGGGGCCGAGCAGTACTTC.

This clonotype has at least ten counts. This chain joins TRBV12-3 or TRBV12-4 and TRBJ2-3; tentatively, D is TRBD1 (5 bases). The CDR3 consists of 14 residues. The V end was cut by 10 bases, the J end by 1 base, with 15 bases between. The CDR3 region is CATAGRAGTDTQYF. The CDR3 DNA is TGTGCCACCGCTGGCAGGGCTGGCACAGATACGCAGTATTTT.

This clonotype occurred many times. The chain joins TRBV6-5 to TRBJ1-3; D is undetermined. The CDR3 is 17 amino acids. Germline CDR1 MNHEY, CDR2 SVGAGI. The germline V and J ends were trimmed by 4 bases and 0 bases, with 16 bases remaining between them. CDR3 bases: TGTGCCAGCAGTTTTCGGGCCGGAGCCTACTCTGGAAACACCATATATTTT. Protein product: CASSFRAGAYSGNTIYF.

This clonotype appeared many times. V usage is TRBV12-3 or TRBV12-4 and J usage is TRBJ2-3; D is ambiguous. Trimming took off 3 bases at V and 1 base at J, with 8 bases between the two ends. This CDR3 has 14 amino acids. The chain's CDR3 is CASSLSRRTDTQYF. The DNA for the CDR3 is TGTGCCAGCAGTTTGTCACGGCGCACAGATACGCAGTATTTT.

This clonotype was seen more than once but under ten times. The conserved phenylalanine or tryptophan normally closing the CDR3 is absent here, so this likely arose from a read error. The chain uses TRBV19 and TRBJ2-7; D uncertain. The CDR3 is 15 amino acids. Germline values: CDR1 LNHDA, CDR2 SQIVND (reference sequence). Trimming removed 2 bases from V and 2 bases from J, with 13 bases in between. CDR3 sequence (DNA): TGTGCCAGTAGTATAAGGCTGCTTGGGACCTACGAGCAGTACCTC. Translated, it gives CASSIRLLGTYEQYL.

The table lists this clonotype with a few counts. The V and J genes are TRBV24-1 and TRBJ2-1, with D tentatively TRBD1 or TRBD2 (5 bases each). Trimming took off 9 bases at V and 3 bases at J, with 14 bases between the two ends. The CDR3 is 14 amino acids. CDR1 is KGHDR, CDR2 SFDVKD, per germline. DNA of the CDR3: TGTGCCACCTCGGGGCCGGATAACTACAATGAGCAGTTCTTC. As protein: CATSGPDNYNEQFF.

The V call is TRBV30, the J call TRBJ2-7; perhaps D is TRBD1 or TRBD2 (5 bases each). The CDR3 sequence is 15 residues long. CDR1 and CDR2 from the germline V gene are GTSNPN and SVGIG (reference sequence). The germline V and J ends were trimmed by 2 bases and 5 bases, with 19 bases remaining between them. This chain's CDR3 is CAWSPTGLGRNEQYF. The CDR3 nucleotides are TGTGCCTGGAGTCCAACAGGTTTGGGGAGAAACGAGCAGTACTTC.

This clonotype was detected only a few times. The CDR3 loop reads CASSTGTGINEKLFF. As DNA, the CDR3 is TGTGCCAGCAGTACCGGGACAGGGATAAATGAAAAACTGTTTTTT. The chain combines TRBV12-3 or TRBV12-4 with TRBJ1-4, with TRBD1 matching 9 bases. The CDR3 loop spans 15 amino acids. J gave up 5 bases and V 5 bases, and 6 bases lay outside the gene matches.

This clonotype was counted at least ten times. The chain joins TRBV18 to TRBJ2-2, with D perhaps TRBD1 or TRBD2 (5 bases each). The CDR3 is 14 amino acids. Per the germline V gene, CDR1 is KGHSH and CDR2 is LQKENI. V dropped 3 bases and J dropped 7 bases, with 12 bases sitting between them. CDR3 sequence reads: CASSPLQEDGELFF. The CDR3, as DNA: TGTGCCAGCTCACCCTTACAGGAGGACGGGGAGCTGTTTTTT.

This clonotype has at least ten counts. The chain combines TRBV2 with TRBJ2-3; 9 bases agree with TRBD2. This CDR3 is 14 amino acids long. Germline CDR1 is SNHLY and CDR2 is FYNNEI. The V segment lost 4 bases and the J segment 6 bases; nucleotides outside the gene matches: 5. The CDR3 nucleotides are TGTGCCAGCAGTGGGGCGACTAGCGGTGATACGCAGTATTTT. Its translation: CASSGATSGDTQYF. The variable domain in full, with the rest retrieved from reference TRBV2 and TRBJ2-3, is EPEVTQTPSHQVTQMGQEVILRCVPISNHLYFYWYRQILGQKVEFLVSFYNNEISEKSEIFDDQFSVERPDGSNFTLKIRSTKLEDSAMYFCASSGATSGDTQYFGPGTRLTVL.

This clonotype is labeled medium-sized (0.01 to 0.1%). The gene calls are TRBV19 and TRBJ2-6, with unresolved D. V was clipped by 0 bases and J by 6 bases, with 6 bases between them. Per germline, CDR1 LNHDA and CDR2 SQIVND (reference sequence). The CDR3 has 14 amino acids. The CDR3 here is CASSIDLLANVLTF. Written as DNA, the CDR3 is TGTGCCAGTAGTATAGATCTCCTGGCCAACGTCCTGACTTTC.

Many counts were recorded for this clonotype. The chain couples TRBV21-1 to TRBJ1-2. TRBV21-1 represents a pseudogene. This CDR3 region has 12 residues. CDR3 amino acids: CASSKARYGYTF. CDR3 sequence (DNA): TGTGCCAGCAGCAAAGCGCGGTATGGCTACACCTTC.

In this sample, this clonotype turned up many times. The gene calls are TRBV11-2 and TRBJ2-7, with unresolved D. The CDR3 spans 13 residues. Trimming stripped 0 bases from V and 1 base from J, with 4 bases between. The germline CDR1 and CDR2 sequences are SGHAT and FQNNGV. The CDR3 nucleotides are TGTGCCAGCAGCTTAGATTCGTCCTACGAGCAGTACTTC. Translating gives CASSLDSSYEQYF.

V is TRBV6-1 and J is TRBJ2-7; 7 nucleotides align to TRBD1. The J segment lost 6 bases and the V segment lost 6 bases, leaving 5 bases of the junction unmatched. CDR1 is MNHNS, CDR2 SASEGT, per germline. The CDR3 loop spans 12 amino acids. CDR3 in amino acids: CASSHDRAEQYF. The CDR3 DNA follows: TGTGCCAGCAGCCATGACAGGGCCGAGCAGTACTTC.

This clonotype was detected many times. The rearrangement links TRBV2 to TRBJ2-3, with D possibly TRBD1 on 5 matching bases. The germline CDR1 and CDR2 sequences are SNHLY and FYNNEI. Deletions cut 7 bases from V and 0 bases from J, with 8 bases between. This CDR3 is built from 13 residues. Here the CDR3 reads CASNGASTDTQYF. CDR3 nucleotide sequence: TGTGCCAGCAATGGGGCTAGCACAGATACGCAGTATTTT.

In its sample, this clonotype was seen many times. The chain recombines TRBV7-2 with TRBJ2-2; 10 positions match TRBD1. Germline V gene sequence: CDR1 SGHTA, CDR2 FQGNSA. The V gene end was trimmed by 1 base and the J gene end by 4 bases; junction bases not matched to a gene: 3. The CDR3 has 16 amino acids. The CDR3 nucleotides are TGTGCCAGCAGCTTAGGGACAGGGGGAGGCACCGGGGAGCTGTTTTTT. Translation gives CASSLGTGGGTGELFF. Full variable domain (rest looked up from reference TRBV7-2 and TRBJ2-2): GAGVSQSPSNKVTEKGKDVELRCDPISGHTALYWYRQSLGQGLEFLIYFQGNSAPDKSGLPSDRFSAERTGGSVSTLTIQRTQQEDSAVYLCASSLGTGGGTGELFFGEGSRLTVL.

V is TRBV7-9 and J is TRBJ2-7; D remains unclear. This CDR3 is 14 amino acids long. Trimming removed 5 bases from V and 0 bases from J, with 11 bases in between. Germline CDR1 reads SEHNR; CDR2 reads FQNEAQ (reference sequence). The CDR3 loop is CASSPQSSSYEQYF. CDR3 nucleotides: TGTGCCAGCAGCCCTCAGTCTTCCTCCTACGAGCAGTACTTC.